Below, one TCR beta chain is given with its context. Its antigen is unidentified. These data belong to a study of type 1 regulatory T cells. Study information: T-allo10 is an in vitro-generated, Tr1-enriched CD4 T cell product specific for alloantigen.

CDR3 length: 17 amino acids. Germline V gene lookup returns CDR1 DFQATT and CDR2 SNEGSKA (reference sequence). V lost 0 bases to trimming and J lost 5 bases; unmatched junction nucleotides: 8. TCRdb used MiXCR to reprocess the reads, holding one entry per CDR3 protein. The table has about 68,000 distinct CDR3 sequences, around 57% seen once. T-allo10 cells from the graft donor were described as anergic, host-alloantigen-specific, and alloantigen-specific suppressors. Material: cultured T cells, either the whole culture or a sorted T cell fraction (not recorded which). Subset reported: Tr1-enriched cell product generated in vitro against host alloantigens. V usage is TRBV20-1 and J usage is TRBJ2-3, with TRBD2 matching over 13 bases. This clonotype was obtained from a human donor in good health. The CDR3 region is CSARDLTSGRAVDTQYF. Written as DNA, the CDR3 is TGCAGTGCTAGAGATCTTACTAGCGGGAGGGCCGTAGATACGCAGTATTTT.